Below, 32 T cell receptor beta chains from the same sample are listed, as sequenced in a study of blood T cells in healthy people across ages. A J-beta primer mix and a sample-barcoded 5' primer were used in a second PCR of roughly 6 to 11 cycles. TCRdb called the 5' RACE reads again in MiXCR, with one record for every CDR3 protein. The table includes 500,000 to 550,000 distinct CDR3 sequences, 24% detected once. This same sample was also taken into another study, of T cells of mothers and their children.

Sequenced material: blood. All receptors derive from a boy aged 5-17 years in good health.

This sequence joins TRBV11-2 and TRBJ2-5; 8 nucleotides align to TRBD1. From germline, CDR1 is SGHAT and CDR2 FQNNGV. This CDR3 contains 16 residues. The V segment lost 1 base and the J segment 2 bases; nucleotides outside the gene matches: 6. Written as DNA, the CDR3 is TGTGCCAGCAGCTTAGCCCTCGACAGGGGACAAGAGACCCAGTACTTC. Translation: CASSLALDRGQETQYF.

V gene TRBV5-6 combines with J gene TRBJ2-5; D call uncertain. V was pared by 4 bases and J by 5 bases, with 15 bases between. Germline CDR1 and CDR2: SGHDT and YYEEEE. This CDR3 is built from 14 residues. This CDR3 is CASSGLAPQETQYF. Here the CDR3 DNA reads TGTGCCAGCAGCGGATTGGCTCCCCAGGAGACCCAGTACTTC.

This clonotype occurred a few times. The V call is TRBV13, the J call TRBJ2-1; 9 bases fit TRBD2. This CDR3 comprises 16 residues. Germline V gene lookup returns CDR1 PRHDT and CDR2 FYEKMQ (reference sequence). J lost 0 bases, V lost 3 bases, and 3 bases had no gene match. The CDR3 DNA follows: TGTGCCAGCAGCTTTAGCGGGGGAAGCTCCTACAATGAGCAGTTCTTC. Translated: CASSFSGGSSYNEQFF.

This clonotype appeared a few times. The chain has TRBV7-9 and TRBJ1-3; D is uncertain. The V and J ends lost 4 bases and 1 base respectively, with 17 bases between them. The CDR3 is 17 amino acids. The germline V gene encodes CDR1 SEHNR and CDR2 FQNEAQ (reference sequence). The DNA for the CDR3 is TGTGCCAGCAGCTCCCCTACAGAACTGAATTCTGGAAACACCATATATTTT. Its translation: CASSSPTELNSGNTIYF. The full variable domain, completed using reference TRBV7-9 and TRBJ1-3, is DTGVSQNPRHKITKRGQNVTFRCDPISEHNRLYWYRQTLGQGPEFLTYFQNEAQLEKSRLLSDRFSAERPKGSFSTLEIQRTEQGDSAMYLCASSSPTELNSGNTIYFGEGSWLTVV.

Only a few counts were recorded for this clonotype. This sequence joins TRBV21-1 and TRBJ2-5; the table's D call, TRBD2, was not checked against the DNA. TRBV21-1 counts as a pseudogene. CDR3 size: 16 residues. This chain's CDR3 is CASIRRVAGGQETQYF. In DNA, the CDR3 is TGTGCCAGCATTCGAAGGGTAGCGGGAGGGCAAGAGACCCAGTACTTC.

This clonotype has just a few counts. This could be a read error, since a much larger clone is one nucleotide away. The chain links TRBV7-2 to TRBJ2-7; 7 bases agree with TRBD2. The germline V gene has CDR1 SGHTA and CDR2 FQGNSA. The CDR3 extends over 15 amino acids. The CDR3 loop reads CASSLSRTGDYEQHF. CDR3 coding DNA: TGTGCCAGCAGCTTATCTCGGACGGGGGACTACGAGCAGCACTTC.

This clonotype appeared many times. This chain connects TRBV9 to TRBJ1-4; D might be TRBD1 (5 bases). V lost 4 bases to trimming and J lost 4 bases, with 14 bases between them. CDR1 and CDR2 from the germline V gene are SGDLS and YYNGEE. The CDR3 contains 15 residues. The DNA of the CDR3 is TGTGCCAGCAGCACATCGACAGACCTTAATGAAAAACTGTTTTTT. Amino acid sequence: CASSTSTDLNEKLFF.

This clonotype came up once. The chain has TRBV12-3 or TRBV12-4 and TRBJ2-3; D gene uncertain. The CDR3 length is 12 residues. Trimming took 7 bases from V and 2 from J, leaving 7 bases between them. CDR3 in amino acids: CASNTYTDTQYF. CDR3 DNA sequence: TGTGCCAGCAACACATACACAGATACGCAGTATTTT.

This rearrangement joins TRBV3-1 to TRBJ1-2; 7 positions match TRBD1. The CDR3 is 13 amino acids. Trimming at V came to 2 bases and at J to 9 bases, leaving 6 bases not matched to a gene. CDR1 and CDR2 (germline): LGHDT, YNNKEL (reference sequence). The CDR3, as DNA: TGTGCCAGCAGCCAACTTACAGGGGATAGCTACACCTTC. This gives the protein CASSQLTGDSYTF.

The chain combines TRBV3-1 with TRBJ1-5; D gene ambiguous. This CDR3 is built from 12 residues. Trimming shortened V by 2 bases and J by 4 bases, and 3 bases separated the two germline ends. Germline CDR1 and CDR2: LGHDT and YNNKEL (reference sequence). The CDR3 bases are TGTGCCAGCAGCCAAACTAATCAGCCCCAGCATTTT. This sequence encodes CASSQTNQPQHF. The variable domain in full, with the rest retrieved from reference TRBV3-1 and TRBJ1-5, is DTAVSQTPKYLVTQMGNDKSIKCEQNLGHDTMYWYKQDSKKFLKIMFSYNNKELIINETVPNRFSPKSPDKAHLNLHINSLELGDSAVYFCASSQTNQPQHFGDGTRLSIL.

On this clonotype itself: An end of the junction differs from the germline gene, which may be a read error. The CDR3 region has the DNA TGCAGTGCTAGAGACCGGGGGGGAGTCCCGGAGCAGCACTTC. Translating it yields CSARDRGGVPEQHF. This chain links TRBV20-1 with TRBJ2-7; TRBD2 aligns across 8 bases. The CDR3 is made up of 14 amino acids. The V gene's germline CDR1 is DFQATT and CDR2 SNEGSKA (reference sequence).

The chain has TRBV5-1 and TRBJ2-5, with TRBD2 identical over 7 bases. The CDR3 length is 17 residues. The germline V gene has CDR1 SGHRS and CDR2 YFSETQ. The J segment lost 3 bases and the V segment lost 1 base, leaving 12 bases of the junction unmatched. CDR3 coding DNA: TGCGCCAGCAGCTTGACCGGGCTAACCAGCGGGGAAGAGACCCAGTACTTC. It codes for CASSLTGLTSGEETQYF.

This chain connects TRBV7-2 to TRBJ2-1; TRBD1 or TRBD2 may be the D gene (5 bases each). The germline V gene has CDR1 SGHTA and CDR2 FQGNSA. The V end lost 4 bases, the J end lost 2 bases, and 18 bases lay between the germline ends. The CDR3 sequence is 17 residues long. CDR3 in amino acids: CASSSLRGLGAYNEQFF. DNA for the CDR3: TGTGCCAGCAGCTCCTTACGGGGCCTGGGGGCCTACAATGAGCAGTTCTTC.

The genes are TRBV4-1 and TRBJ2-5, with TRBD2 matching over 9 bases. CDR3 length: 14 amino acids. CDR1 is MGHRA and CDR2 is YSYEKL in the germline V gene. J gave up 5 bases and V 4 bases, and 5 bases lay outside the gene matches. CDR3: CASSLTSGHETQYF. The CDR3 DNA follows: TGCGCCAGCAGCCTTACTAGCGGGCACGAGACCCAGTACTTC.

The genes are TRBV27 and TRBJ2-5; possibly TRBD2 for D (6 bases). Germline V CDR1 and CDR2: MNHEY, SMNVEV (reference sequence). CDR3 length: 13 residues. V was clipped by 8 bases and J by 4 bases, with 14 bases between them. CDR3: CASGPGVGETQYF. CDR3 nucleotide sequence: TGTGCCAGCGGACCGGGAGTAGGAGAGACCCAGTACTTC.

This clonotype has only a few counts. The chain carries TRBV5-4 and TRBJ2-5, with 12 bases identical to TRBD2. Gene TRBJ2-1 matches the end of the DNA better, so the J call may be wrong. The V gene's germline CDR1 is SGHNT and CDR2 YYREEE (reference sequence). This CDR3 spans 17 amino acids. Here the CDR3 reads CASSLLRLAGELDEQFF. The CDR3, as DNA: TGTGCCAGCAGCTTGCTAAGACTAGCGGGAGAATTGGATGAGCAGTTCTTC.

The CDR3 DNA sequence: TGTGCCAGCAGTTGGGCCGGGACAGGGGATGGCTACACCTTC. Encoded protein: CASSWAGTGDGYTF. The V call is TRBV12-3 or TRBV12-4, the J call TRBJ1-2, with 10 positions matching TRBD1. Trimming cost V 4 bases and J 6 bases; bases outside gene matches: 5. The CDR3 totals 14 residues.

This clonotype turned up a few times. The chain recombines TRBV5-1 with TRBJ2-7, with D uncertain. V lost 0 bases and J lost 6, with 10 bases in between. The germline V gene has CDR1 SGHRS and CDR2 YFSETQ. The CDR3 runs 13 residues. This CDR3 reads CASSLVVSGEQYF. The CDR3 bases are TGCGCCAGCAGCTTGGTCGTGTCAGGCGAGCAGTACTTC.

The J gene is TRBJ2-1, the V gene TRBV7-9; 14 positions match TRBD2. The CDR3 is made up of 15 amino acids. CDR1 and CDR2 from the germline V gene are SEHNR and FQNEAQ (reference sequence). The V gene end was trimmed by 5 bases and the J gene end by 8 bases; junction bases not matched to a gene: 5. CDR3 nucleotide sequence: TGTGCCAGCAGCCCGACTAGCGGGGGGGCGGATGAGCAGTTCTTC. This encodes CASSPTSGGADEQFF.

In this sample, this clonotype turned up a few times. The rearrangement joins TRBV7-2 to TRBJ1-1; D unresolved. The CDR3 extends over 17 amino acids. Trimming removed 5 bases from V and 0 bases from J, with 19 bases in between. Germline V CDR1 and CDR2: SGHTA, FQGNSA. Here the CDR3 DNA reads TGTGCCAGCAGCCATTCTCTCAGGTTGAGAATGAACACTGAAGCTTTCTTT. Protein product: CASSHSLRLRMNTEAFF.

V is TRBV14 and J is TRBJ2-5, with D tentatively TRBD2 (6 bases). The last part of the DNA fits TRBJ2-7 better; the J call may be wrong. The CDR3 has 14 residues. Germline lookup yields CDR1 SGHDN and CDR2 FVKESK. The CDR3 DNA is TGTGCCAGCAGCCCGTCGGGGGACCTCTACGAGCAGTACTTC. The encoded protein is CASSPSGDLYEQYF.

This sequence joins TRBV7-8 and TRBJ1-5, with TRBD1 identical over 7 bases. The CDR3 runs 15 residues. Per the germline V gene, CDR1 is SGHVS and CDR2 is FQNEAQ. Trimming at V came to 5 bases and at J to 1 base, leaving 5 bases not matched to a gene. This CDR3 reads CASSAGGGSNQPQHF. CDR3 DNA: TGTGCCAGCAGCGCAGGGGGTGGAAGCAATCAGCCCCAGCATTTT. The full variable domain, in which reference TRBV7-8 and TRBJ1-5 provide the parts outside the CDR3, is GAGVSQSPRYKVAKRGQDVALRCDPISGHVSLFWYQQALGQGPEFLTYFQNEAQLDKSGLPSDRFFAERPEGSVSTLKIQRTQQEDSAVYLCASSAGGGSNQPQHFGDGTRLSIL.

This clonotype was detected only a few times. The chain combines TRBV7-2 with TRBJ2-2, with a possible D match to TRBD2 (5 bases). CDR1 and CDR2 (germline): SGHTA, FQGNSA. The V gene lost 0 bases and the J gene lost 5 bases, with 16 bases spanning the gap. This CDR3 is built from 17 residues. Here the CDR3 reads CASSLADFMSVTGELFF. The CDR3 region has the DNA TGTGCCAGCAGCTTAGCGGACTTCATGAGTGTTACCGGGGAGCTGTTTTTT. Filled out from reference TRBV7-2 and TRBJ2-2, the complete variable domain reads GAGVSQSPSNKVTEKGKDVELRCDPISGHTALYWYRQSLGQGLEFLIYFQGNSAPDKSGLPSDRFSAERTGGSVSTLTIQRTQQEDSAVYLCASSLADFMSVTGELFFGEGSRLTVL.

This chain uses TRBV3-1 with TRBJ2-1; no reliable D call. Germline V gene sequence: CDR1 LGHDT, CDR2 YNNKEL (reference sequence). Trimming cost V 0 bases and J 0 bases, with 9 bases left between them. CDR3 length: 16 residues. The CDR3 loop is CASSQDSLNSYNEQFF. As DNA, the CDR3 is TGTGCCAGCAGCCAAGATTCGCTGAACTCCTACAATGAGCAGTTCTTC.

This sequence joins TRBV6-4 and TRBJ1-5; no reliable D call. CDR1 is MRHNA and CDR2 is SNTAGT in the germline V gene. Trimming shortened V by 9 bases and J by 0 bases, and 9 bases separated the two germline ends. The CDR3 spans 13 residues. The CDR3 DNA reads as TGTGCCAGTGCTCCAGATAGCAATCAGCCCCAGCATTTT. Its translation is CASAPDSNQPQHF.

For this clonotype: Relative to the germline gene, one junction end is altered; a read error may explain this. The chain carries TRBV28 and TRBJ2-7, with TRBD1 matching over 7 bases. The CDR3 has 14 amino acids. Germline CDR1 reads MDHEN; CDR2 reads SYDVKM. The CDR3 is CASSSRTGHYAQYF. The CDR3, as DNA: TGTGCCAGCAGTTCCCGGACAGGCCATTACGCGCAGTACTTC.

The sample holds a few counts of this clonotype. The V call is TRBV20-1, the J call TRBJ2-1, with D perhaps given as TRBD1 or TRBD2 (5 bases each). The CDR3 length is 14 residues. Germline V gives CDR1 DFQATT, CDR2 SNEGSKA (reference sequence). Trimming shortened V by 6 bases and J by 12 bases, and 24 bases separated the two germline ends. The CDR3 sequence: CSASRDQLTGGQFF. The CDR3, as DNA: TGCAGTGCGTCACGGGACCAACTAACGGGTGGGCAGTTCTTC.

This clonotype was found a few times. The gene calls are TRBV7-6 and TRBJ2-1, with no clear D. V was clipped by 1 base and J by 6 bases, with 13 bases between them. In germline, CDR1 is SGHVS, CDR2 FNYEAQ. The CDR3 runs 15 residues. Here the CDR3 DNA reads TGTGCCAGCAGCTTAGGGTATGGAGCTGGCAATGAGCAGTTCTTC. Encoded protein: CASSLGYGAGNEQFF.

In this sample, this clonotype turned up a few times. V is TRBV11-2 and J is TRBJ2-7, with D tentatively TRBD1 (6 bases). CDR1 SGHAT and CDR2 FQNNGV come from the germline V gene. Trimming pared 1 base from V and 2 bases from J, leaving 9 bases between. The CDR3 is 14 residues long. CDR3 protein: CASSLVGDTYEQYF. The DNA of the CDR3 is TGTGCCAGCAGCTTAGTAGGGGACACCTACGAGCAGTACTTC.

This clonotype was counted between two and nine times. This chain joins TRBV6-2 or TRBV6-3 and TRBJ2-5; TRBD2 matches 7 bases. J gave up 4 bases and V 8 bases, and 13 bases lay outside the gene matches. The CDR3 has 15 amino acids. Per the germline V gene, CDR1 is MNHEY and CDR2 is SVGEGT. The CDR3 here is CASGIAGVPSETQYF. The CDR3 DNA is TGTGCCAGCGGGATAGCGGGTGTCCCCTCAGAGACCCAGTACTTC.

The gene calls are TRBV7-9 and TRBJ2-5, with 7 bases that match TRBD1. Germline loops: CDR1 SEHNR, CDR2 FQNEAQ (reference sequence). CDR3 length equals 15 residues. Trimming at V came to 5 bases and at J to 1 base, leaving 7 bases not matched to a gene. CDR3 sequence: CASSRATGLQETQYF. CDR3 DNA sequence: TGTGCCAGCAGCCGCGCGACAGGGCTCCAAGAGACCCAGTACTTC. The full variable domain, in which reference TRBV7-9 and TRBJ2-5 provide the parts outside the CDR3, is DTGVSQNPRHKITKRGQNVTFRCDPISEHNRLYWYRQTLGQGPEFLTYFQNEAQLEKSRLLSDRFSAERPKGSFSTLEIQRTEQGDSAMYLCASSRATGLQETQYFGPGTRLLVL.

The sample holds many counts of this clonotype. The J gene is TRBJ2-5, the V gene TRBV5-1; D is uncertain. Germline V gene data show CDR1 as SGHRS and CDR2 as YFSETQ. The CDR3 runs 12 residues. Deletions cut 4 bases from V and 5 bases from J, with 9 bases between. The CDR3 loop reads CASSPRLETQYF. Written as DNA, the CDR3 is TGCGCCAGCAGCCCAAGGTTGGAGACCCAGTACTTC. Variable domain in full (rest from reference TRBV5-1 and TRBJ2-5): KAGVTQTPRYLIKTRGQQVTLSCSPISGHRSVSWYQQTPGQGLQFLFEYFSETQRNKGNFPGRFSGRQFSNSRSEMNVSTLELGDSALYLCASSPRLETQYFGPGTRLLVL.